This T cell receptor (beta chain) emerged from a study of chemoradiotherapy in HPV16-positive cancers. Study-level points and caveats: Candidate HPV-specific clones and E7-related TCR motifs grew in tumor during treatment. The functional HPV-specific definition rests on just two HPV16-positive patients.

Regarding this clone: What it binds is unknown.

Trimming pared 1 base from V and 4 bases from J, leaving 14 bases between. The length of the CDR3 is 15 residues. CDR1 and CDR2 (germline): SGHDT, YYEEEE. This table comes from immunoSEQ multiplex PCR, and its TCRdb copy is limited to in-frame clones, with some not included. Found here are roughly 5,600 clones, about 79% of them singletons; the top ten hold around 9%. The chain uses TRBV5-6 and TRBJ1-1; D call uncertain. The clonotype comes from a human donor with HPV-associated anogenital cancer. Specimen: tumor tissue, collected from a patient who underwent chemoradiotherapy. The CDR3 reads CASSLWAGYGTEAFF. CDR3 sequence (DNA): TGTGCCAGCAGCTTGTGGGCAGGTTACGGCACTGAAGCTTTCTTT.